This is a list of T cell receptor beta chains from one sample in a study of cytomegalovirus exposure and HLA in healthy donors. Sequencing was performed with immunoSEQ multiplex PCR; in TCRdb, only in-frame clones are kept and a portion is missing. There are around 170,000 clones in the sample; roughly 79% occur only once, and around 3.1% lies in the top ten. The sample taken for sequencing was PBMCs. These receptors came from a woman aged 45-59 years in good health and CMV-seropositive. Each CDR3 is given with its conserved first and last residue. The D gene is left open where the match is weak. Clone size is shown for a subset of rows, as once, few, many or a class of expanded clone.

d_call	v_call	j_call	clone_size	cdr3_aa	cdr3_nt
TRBD2	TRBV11-1	TRBJ2-3	NA	CASSFLAGGVRDTQYF	TGTGCCAGCAGCTTCCTAGCGGGAGGGGTTAGAGATACGCAGTATTTT
TRBD2	TRBV27	TRBJ2-3	NA	CASSSLVSGGAYTQYF	TGTGCCAGCAGTTCTCTAGTCAGCGGGGGGGCATATACGCAGTATTTT
TRBD1	TRBV5-1	TRBJ2-3	few	CASTRQGSGDTQYF	TGCGCCAGCACCAGACAGGGAAGTGGAGATACGCAGTATTTT
NA	TRBV6-5	TRBJ2-5	few	CASSYSGGPCWDF	TGTGCCAGCAGTTACTCGGGTGGGCCATGCTGGGACTTC
NA	TRBV7-2	TRBJ1-2	few	CASSPGEVLYGYTF	TGTGCCAGCAGCCCCGGGGAGGTGCTCTATGGCTACACCTTC
TRBD2	TRBV7-9	TRBJ2-5	NA	CASSPWGGETQYF	TGTGCCAGCAGCCCCTGGGGGGGAGAGACCCAGTACTTC
TRBD1	TRBV29-1	TRBJ1-1	few	CSVGTGSTEAFF	TGCAGCGTTGGGACAGGGAGCACTGAAGCTTTCTTT
NA	TRBV11-3	TRBJ2-1	once	CASSPRRGSYNEQFF	TGTGCCAGCAGCCCTAGACGGGGGTCATACAATGAGCAGTTCTTC
NA	TRBV19	TRBJ1-4	NA	CASSLIDSLGEKLFF	TGTGCCAGTAGTCTAATCGACAGCCTGGGCGAAAAACTGTTTTTT
TRBD1	TRBV9	TRBJ2-2	NA	CASSARTGGAKYTGELFF	TGTGCCAGCAGCGCCAGGACAGGGGGCGCGAAATACACCGGGGAGCTGTTTTTT
TRBD1	TRBV30	TRBJ1-1	few	CAWETGQLLEAFF	TGTGCCTGGGAAACGGGACAGCTGCTAGAAGCTTTCTTT
NA	TRBV7-2	TRBJ1-1	NA	CASSLTGGYDTEAFF	TGTGCCAGCAGCTTAACGGGGGGATACGACACTGAAGCTTTCTTT
TRBD1	TRBV7-2	TRBJ2-4	NA	CASSYSGQGDIQYF	TGTGCCAGCAGCTACTCGGGACAGGGAGACATTCAGTACTTC
TRBD2	TRBV2	TRBJ2-1	few	CASSEGGRAWNEQFF	TGTGCCAGCAGTGAAGGCGGGAGGGCCTGGAATGAGCAGTTCTTC
TRBD1	TRBV14	TRBJ1-3	NA	CASSRQGLLSGNTIYF	TGTGCCAGCAGCCGACAGGGGCTACTCTCTGGAAACACCATATATTTT
TRBD1	TRBV9	TRBJ2-3	NA	CASSEGATSTDTQYF	TGTGCCAGCAGCGAGGGGGCCACCAGCACAGATACGCAGTATTTT
TRBD1	TRBV18	TRBJ1-2	NA	CASSQGQDNYGYTF	TGTGCCAGCTCACAGGGACAGGATAACTATGGCTACACCTTC
TRBD1	TRBV6-4	TRBJ1-2	few	CASSRSTGGSYGYTF	TGTGCCAGCAGTCGATCGACAGGGGGCAGCTATGGCTACACCTTC
NA	TRBV19	TRBJ1-1	NA	CASNQNTEAFF	TGTGCCAGTAATCAGAACACTGAAGCTTTCTTT
TRBD2	TRBV7-9	TRBJ2-5	NA	CASSLFVGGALETQYF	TGTGCCAGCAGCTTGTTCGTCGGGGGGGCCCTAGAGACCCAGTACTTC
NA	TRBV19	TRBJ1-4	many	CASGSGNDEKLFF	TGTGCCAGTGGGTCAGGCAATGATGAAAAACTGTTTTTT
NA	TRBV21-1	TRBJ2-3	NA	CASPRQFTDTQYF	TGTGCCAGCCCCCGACAGTTTACAGATACGCAGTATTTT
TRBD1	TRBV18	TRBJ2-2	NA	CASSPTGTGASTNTGELFF	TGTGCCAGCTCACCAACAGGGACAGGGGCGAGTACGAACACCGGGGAGCTGTTTTTT
NA	TRBV18	TRBJ1-2	NA	CASPPTYVGGGASYGYTF	TGTGCCAGCCCACCCACGTACGTCGGGGGGGGCGCGTCCTATGGCTACACCTTC
TRBD2	TRBV5-4	TRBJ2-3	NA	CASSLGTSGRDTQYF	TGTGCCAGCAGCCTAGGGACTAGCGGGAGAGATACGCAGTATTTT
TRBD1	TRBV7-2	TRBJ1-2	NA	CASSPRVPGTGIYGYTF	TGTGCCAGCAGCCCGAGAGTGCCGGGGACAGGGATCTATGGCTACACCTTC
NA	TRBV29-1	TRBJ2-7	NA	CSVLTRDTDLVGWYF	TGCAGCGTTCTTACTCGGGACACGGATTTAGTCGGGTGGTACTTC
NA	TRBV29-1	TRBJ2-2	NA	CSVETSQGGELFF	TGCAGCGTTGAAACCTCGCAGGGCGGGGAGCTGTTTTTT
TRBD1	TRBV2	TRBJ2-2	NA	CASLRDRGHTGELFF	TGTGCCAGCCTCAGGGACAGGGGGCACACCGGGGAGCTGTTTTTT
TRBD2	TRBV5-4	TRBJ2-5	few	CASRRGGGGGETQYF	TGTGCCAGCAGGCGAGGGGGCGGGGGGGGAGAGACCCAGTACTTC
NA	TRBV7-2	TRBJ1-1	NA	CASSLSQAGTEAFF	TGTGCCAGCAGCTTAAGTCAGGCAGGGACTGAAGCTTTCTTT
TRBD1	TRBV28	TRBJ1-4	once	CASRAGQGRYEKLFF	TGTGCCAGCAGAGCGGGACAGGGGCGGTATGAAAAACTGTTTTTT
NA	TRBV7-9	TRBJ2-7	NA	CASSQLGGSYEQYF	TGTGCCAGCAGTCAACTAGGAGGCTCCTACGAGCAGTACTTC
NA	TRBV7-9	TRBJ2-5	NA	CASTPALGAGETQYF	TGTGCCAGCACCCCGGCTCTGGGGGCTGGGGAGACCCAGTACTTC
NA	TRBV11-3	TRBJ2-7	NA	CASSPGAGGEQYF	TGTGCCAGCAGCCCCGGAGCCGGCGGGGAGCAGTACTTC
TRBD2	TRBV29-1	TRBJ2-1	once	CSVEDRGNSGSLFF	TGCAGCGTTGAAGATAGGGGGAATAGCGGGAGTCTGTTCTTC
NA	TRBV27	TRBJ2-1	NA	CASSRGNEQFF	TGTGCCAGCAGTCGGGGGAATGAGCAGTTCTTC
NA	TRBV19	TRBJ2-7	NA	CASSPPTGVGGEQYF	TGTGCCAGTAGTCCCCCAACAGGGGTAGGAGGGGAGCAGTACTTC
NA	TRBV18	TRBJ2-3	few	CASSPPYSSDTQYF	TGTGCCAGCTCACCACCGTATAGTTCAGATACGCAGTATTTT
TRBD1	TRBV5-4	TRBJ1-2	NA	CASSIQGMGNYGYTF	TGTGCCAGCAGCATACAGGGGATGGGAAACTATGGCTACACCTTC
NA	TRBV5-1	TRBJ1-1	once	CASSLAGVTEAFF	TGCGCCAGCAGCTTGGCCGGGGTAACTGAAGCTTTCTTT
NA	TRBV28	TRBJ1-4	NA	CASRGGANEKLFF	TGTGCCAGCAGGGGCGGGGCTAATGAAAAACTGTTTTTT
NA	TRBV5-1	TRBJ2-1	NA	CASSLERYNEQFF	TGCGCCAGCAGCTTGGAGAGGTACAATGAGCAGTTCTTC
TRBD2	TRBV7-8	TRBJ2-1	NA	CASIISSAGYNEQFF	TGTGCCAGCATCATTTCATCAGCGGGGTACAATGAGCAGTTCTTC
NA	TRBV2	TRBJ2-5	NA	CASWGGEETQYF	TGTGCCAGCTGGGGCGGAGAAGAGACCCAGTACTTC
TRBD1	TRBV5-4	TRBJ2-5	NA	CASSPTGTAQETQYF	TGTGCCAGCAGCCCGACCGGGACAGCCCAAGAGACCCAGTACTTC
NA	TRBV4-2	TRBJ2-5	NA	CASSQEASWAYQETQYF	TGTGCCAGCAGCCAAGAGGCGAGTTGGGCTTACCAAGAGACCCAGTACTTC
TRBD1	TRBV7-2	TRBJ1-1	NA	CASSPGTGSSRNTEAFF	TGTGCCAGCAGCCCCGGGACAGGGTCTTCAAGGAACACTGAAGCTTTCTTT
TRBD1	TRBV7-2	TRBJ2-2	NA	CASSEQGAGYTGELFF	TGTGCCAGCAGCGAGCAGGGGGCTGGCTACACCGGGGAGCTGTTTTTT
NA	TRBV27	TRBJ1-2	NA	CASSLWAQSNYGYTF	TGTGCCAGCAGTTTATGGGCGCAGTCTAACTATGGCTACACCTTC